Below, one T cell receptor (beta chain) is given with its context. This clone was observed a few times. Its specific antigen is unknown. Per-nucleotide qualities are absent, and no much larger clonotype sits a single base away. This entry belongs to a study of blood T cell repertoires in COVID-19 (dated by TCRdb to about 2020). With respect to the entire study: Samples from collaborators originated in the United States, Italy and Spain and spanned both the acute and convalescent phases of COVID-19. The prospective study material was composed of cDNA or gDNA derived from T cells, B-cell-depleted T cells, or PBMCs. Deeply sampled blood TCRbeta repertoires from subjects exposed to, actively infected with, or recovered from COVID-19 were included in the dataset. The repertoires were made available in a free public database intended to serve as a resource for research on the immune response to SARS-CoV-2. Samples came from the ongoing ImmuneRACE study (first 160 participants) plus 1,254 subjects from 6 global collaborators. Nearly every sample came with metadata listing a de-identified subject ID, COVID-19 status, age in years and sex. Where available, HLA class I and class II types were obtained from metadata supplied by the sample provider rather than from assay-based typing.

The germline V gene gives CDR1 as MNHEY and CDR2 as SVGAGI. Trimming accounts for 6 bases at V and 0 bases at J, while the number of junction bases matched to no gene is 1. The cysteine opens and the phenylalanine closes a CDR3 of 14 amino acids. Just the 42-base CDR3 DNA is kept, in frame starting at base 1. Findings and caveats that apply to the study as a whole: Clinical and demographic metadata were provided uncurated, with the amount varying by source and participant.

TCRbeta CDR3 regions were amplified from genomic DNA by means of the immunoSEQ Assay, a bias-controlled multiplex PCR. The authors' pipeline ran thus. The number of nucleated cells in each sample was estimated from the amplification of reference gene primers within the assay. To quantify the absolute abundance of each unique TCRbeta CDR3 rearrangement, sequence reads were collapsed and filtered. Productive Simpson clonality was computed per sample as the square root of Simpson's diversity index over productive rearrangements. TCRdb took over this immuneACCESS table, retaining in-frame rearrangements with V and J assigned. Such tables are incomplete; in checked studies, under half of the missing clones stem from an unresolved V gene, and the remainder is unexplained. The DNA was the basis for D and trimming; V, J and clone size are from that table. The sample includes tens of thousands of clones, with around four fifths observed a single time. The biggest ten clones account for roughly 14% of the sample.

The collaborating institutions used their own protocols to collect whole blood in K2EDTA tubes. For TCRbeta analysis, collaborators shipped samples in one of three forms: frozen whole blood, isolated PBMCs, or DNA extracted from either of those sample types. The sequence is built from TRBV6-5 and TRBJ2-2; TRBD1 agrees with 7 junctional bases. The specimen was peripheral blood. The receptor was derived from a human donor with acute or convalescent COVID-19. The donor label of this sample is uncertain. The CDR3 is CASRGTANTGELFF. The sequenced DNA is TGTGCCAGCAGGGGGACAGCGAACACCGGGGAGCTGTTTTTT.